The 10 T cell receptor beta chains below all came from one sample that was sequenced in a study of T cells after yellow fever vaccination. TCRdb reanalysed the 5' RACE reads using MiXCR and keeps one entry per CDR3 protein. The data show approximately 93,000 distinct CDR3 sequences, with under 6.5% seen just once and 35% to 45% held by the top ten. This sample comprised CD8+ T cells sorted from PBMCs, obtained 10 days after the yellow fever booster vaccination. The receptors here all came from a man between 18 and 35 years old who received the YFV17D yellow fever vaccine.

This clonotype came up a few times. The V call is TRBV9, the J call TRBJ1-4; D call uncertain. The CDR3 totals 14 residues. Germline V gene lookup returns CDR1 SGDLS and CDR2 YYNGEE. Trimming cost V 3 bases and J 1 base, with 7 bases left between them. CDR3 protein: CASSAEGTNEKLFF. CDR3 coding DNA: TGTGCCAGCAGCGCTGAGGGAACTAATGAAAAACTGTTTTTT.

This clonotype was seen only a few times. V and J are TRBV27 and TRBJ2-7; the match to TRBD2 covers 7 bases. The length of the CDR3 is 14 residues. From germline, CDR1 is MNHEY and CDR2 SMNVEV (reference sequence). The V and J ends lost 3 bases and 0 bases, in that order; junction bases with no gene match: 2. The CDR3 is CASSLAGDSYEQYF. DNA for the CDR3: TGTGCCAGCAGTTTGGCGGGGGACTCCTACGAGCAGTACTTC.

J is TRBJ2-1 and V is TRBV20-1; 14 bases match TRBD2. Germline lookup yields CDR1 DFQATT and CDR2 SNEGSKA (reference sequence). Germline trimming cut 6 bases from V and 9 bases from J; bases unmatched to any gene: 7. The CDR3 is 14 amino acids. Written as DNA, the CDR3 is TGCAGTGCCCCGACTAGCGGGGGGGATCTTGAGCAGTTCTTC. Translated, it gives CSAPTSGGDLEQFF.

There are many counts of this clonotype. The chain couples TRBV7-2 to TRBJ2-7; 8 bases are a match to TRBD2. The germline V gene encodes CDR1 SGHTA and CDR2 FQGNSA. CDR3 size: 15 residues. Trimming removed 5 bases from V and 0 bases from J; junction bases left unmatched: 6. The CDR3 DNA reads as TGTGCCAGCAGCCCGGCGGGGGGCCACTCCTACGAGCAGTACTTC. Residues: CASSPAGGHSYEQYF.

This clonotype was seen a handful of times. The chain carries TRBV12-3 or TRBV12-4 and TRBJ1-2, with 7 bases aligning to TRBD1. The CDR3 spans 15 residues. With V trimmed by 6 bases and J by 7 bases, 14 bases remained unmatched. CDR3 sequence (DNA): TGTGCCAGCAGCTTACTTCAGACAGGGTGGTTTGGCTACACCTTC. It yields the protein CASSLLQTGWFGYTF.

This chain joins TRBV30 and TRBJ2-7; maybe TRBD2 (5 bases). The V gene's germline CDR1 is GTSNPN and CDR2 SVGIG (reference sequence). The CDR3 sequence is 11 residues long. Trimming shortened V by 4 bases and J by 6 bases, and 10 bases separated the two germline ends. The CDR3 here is CAWTDSLEQYF. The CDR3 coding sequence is TGTGCCTGGACGGACTCCCTCGAGCAGTACTTC. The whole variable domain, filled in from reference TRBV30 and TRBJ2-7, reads SQTIHQWPATLVQPVGSPLSLECTVEGTSNPNLYWYRQAAGRGLQLLFYSVGIGQISSEVPQNLSASRPQDRQFILSSKKLLLSDSGFYLCAWTDSLEQYFGPGTRLTVT.

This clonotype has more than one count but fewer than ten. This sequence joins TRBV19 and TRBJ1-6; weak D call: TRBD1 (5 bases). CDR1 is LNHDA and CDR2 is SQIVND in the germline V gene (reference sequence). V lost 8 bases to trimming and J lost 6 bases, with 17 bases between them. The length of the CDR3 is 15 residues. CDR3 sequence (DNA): TGTGCCAGTGGGATGGGGACTCAGCGTAATTCACCCCTCCACTTT. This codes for CASGMGTQRNSPLHF. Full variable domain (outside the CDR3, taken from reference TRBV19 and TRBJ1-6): DGGITQSPKYLFRKEGQNVTLSCEQNLNHDAMYWYRQDPGQGLRLIYYSQIVNDFQKGDIAEGYSVSREKKESFPLTVTSAQKNPTAFYLCASGMGTQRNSPLHFGNGTRLTVT.

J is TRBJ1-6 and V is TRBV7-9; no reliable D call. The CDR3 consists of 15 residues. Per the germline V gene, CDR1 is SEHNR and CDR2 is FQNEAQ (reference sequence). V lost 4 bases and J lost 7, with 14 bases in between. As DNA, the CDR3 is TGTGCCAGCAGCTCACCGATCCAGGCGAATTCACCCCTCCACTTT. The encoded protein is CASSSPIQANSPLHF.

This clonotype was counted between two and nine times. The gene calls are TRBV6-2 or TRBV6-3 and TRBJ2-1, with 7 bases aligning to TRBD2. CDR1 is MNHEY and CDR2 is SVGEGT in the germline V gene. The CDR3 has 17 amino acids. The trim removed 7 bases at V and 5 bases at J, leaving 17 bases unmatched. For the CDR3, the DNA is TGTGCCAGCACCTTTTCCCTCTTCAGGCGGGGGAACAATGAGCAGTTCTTC. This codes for CASTFSLFRRGNNEQFF.

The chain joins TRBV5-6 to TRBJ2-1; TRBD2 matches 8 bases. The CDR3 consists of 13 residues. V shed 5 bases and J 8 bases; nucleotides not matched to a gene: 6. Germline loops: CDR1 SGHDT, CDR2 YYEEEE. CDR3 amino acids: CASSRGGLYEQFF. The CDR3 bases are TGTGCCAGCAGTCGGGGGGGGCTCTATGAGCAGTTCTTC.